Listed here is a single T cell receptor (beta chain). Together with a sample-barcoded 5' primer, a J-beta primer mix was included in a second PCR lasting roughly 6 to 12 cycles. No fewer than 3 million CDR3-containing paired-end reads came from each sample. TCRdb recomputed calls from the 5' RACE reads with MiXCR, one row per CDR3 protein. Of 650,000 to 800,000 distinct CDR3 sequences listed, 44% are singletons. Every donor contributed roughly 10 milliliters of peripheral blood by blood draw. V lost 5 bases, J lost 1 base, and 9 bases lay in between. The germline gives CDR1 SNHLY, CDR2 FYNNEI. The CDR3 spans 14 residues. This sample is drawn from a study of blood T cells in healthy people across ages.

The receptor was isolated from a man aged 55 to 70 in good health. V and J are TRBV2 and TRBJ1-5; D is undetermined. Sequenced: blood. The CDR3, as DNA: TGTGCCAGCAGTACAGATCTCAGCAATCAGCCCCAGCATTTT. This codes for CASSTDLSNQPQHF.